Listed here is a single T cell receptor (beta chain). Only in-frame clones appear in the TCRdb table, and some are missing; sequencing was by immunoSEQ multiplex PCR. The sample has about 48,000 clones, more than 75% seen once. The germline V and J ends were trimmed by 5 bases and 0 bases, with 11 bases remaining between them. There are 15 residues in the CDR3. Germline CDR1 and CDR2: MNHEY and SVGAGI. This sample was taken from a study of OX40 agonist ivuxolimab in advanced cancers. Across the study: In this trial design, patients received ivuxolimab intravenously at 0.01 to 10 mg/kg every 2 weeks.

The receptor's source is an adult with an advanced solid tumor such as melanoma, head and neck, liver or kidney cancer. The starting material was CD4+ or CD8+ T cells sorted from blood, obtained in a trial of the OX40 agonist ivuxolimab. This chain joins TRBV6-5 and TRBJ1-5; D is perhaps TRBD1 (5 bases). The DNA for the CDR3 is TGTGCCAGCAGTCGCGACAGTTATAGCAATCAGCCCCAGCATTTT. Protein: CASSRDSYSNQPQHF.